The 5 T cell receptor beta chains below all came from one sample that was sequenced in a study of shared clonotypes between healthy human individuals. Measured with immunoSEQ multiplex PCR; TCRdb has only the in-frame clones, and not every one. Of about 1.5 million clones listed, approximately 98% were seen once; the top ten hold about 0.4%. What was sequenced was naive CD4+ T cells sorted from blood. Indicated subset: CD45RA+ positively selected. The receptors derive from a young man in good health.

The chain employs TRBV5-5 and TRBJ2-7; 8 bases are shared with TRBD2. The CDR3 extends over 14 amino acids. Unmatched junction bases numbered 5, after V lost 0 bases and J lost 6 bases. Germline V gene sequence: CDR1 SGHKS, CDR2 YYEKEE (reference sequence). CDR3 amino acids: CASSLAGGRPEQYF. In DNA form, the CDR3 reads TGTGCCAGCAGCTTGGCGGGAGGGCGACCCGAGCAGTACTTC.

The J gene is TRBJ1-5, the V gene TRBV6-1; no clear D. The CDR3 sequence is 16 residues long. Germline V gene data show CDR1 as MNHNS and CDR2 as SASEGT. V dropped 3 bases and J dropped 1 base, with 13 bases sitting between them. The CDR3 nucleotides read TGTGCCAGCAGTGATTTGGGTACTGGGAGCAATCAGCCCCAGCATTTT. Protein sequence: CASSDLGTGSNQPQHF.

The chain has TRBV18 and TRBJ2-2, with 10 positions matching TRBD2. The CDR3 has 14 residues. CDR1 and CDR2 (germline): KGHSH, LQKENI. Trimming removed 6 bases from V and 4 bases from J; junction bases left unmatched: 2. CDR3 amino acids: CASSRTSGTGELFF. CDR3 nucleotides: TGTGCCAGCTCTAGGACTAGCGGCACCGGGGAGCTGTTTTTT. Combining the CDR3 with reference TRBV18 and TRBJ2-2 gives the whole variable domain NAGVMQNPRHLVRRRGQEARLRCSPMKGHSHVYWYRQLPEEGLKFMVYLQKENIIDESGMPKERFSAEFPKEGPSILRIQQVVRGDSAAYFCASSRTSGTGELFFGEGSRLTVL.

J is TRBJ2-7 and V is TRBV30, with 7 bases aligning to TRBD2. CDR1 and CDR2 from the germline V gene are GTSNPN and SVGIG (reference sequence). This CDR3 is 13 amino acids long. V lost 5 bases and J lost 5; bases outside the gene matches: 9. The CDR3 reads CAWELGGGNEQYF. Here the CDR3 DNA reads TGTGCCTGGGAGTTGGGGGGAGGGAACGAGCAGTACTTC.

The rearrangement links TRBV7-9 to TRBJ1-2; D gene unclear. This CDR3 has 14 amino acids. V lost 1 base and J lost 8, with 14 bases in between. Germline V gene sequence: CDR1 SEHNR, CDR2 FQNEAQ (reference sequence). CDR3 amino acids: CASSLVALLGGYTF. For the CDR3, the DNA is TGTGCCAGCAGCTTAGTCGCACTTCTAGGCGGCTACACCTTC.